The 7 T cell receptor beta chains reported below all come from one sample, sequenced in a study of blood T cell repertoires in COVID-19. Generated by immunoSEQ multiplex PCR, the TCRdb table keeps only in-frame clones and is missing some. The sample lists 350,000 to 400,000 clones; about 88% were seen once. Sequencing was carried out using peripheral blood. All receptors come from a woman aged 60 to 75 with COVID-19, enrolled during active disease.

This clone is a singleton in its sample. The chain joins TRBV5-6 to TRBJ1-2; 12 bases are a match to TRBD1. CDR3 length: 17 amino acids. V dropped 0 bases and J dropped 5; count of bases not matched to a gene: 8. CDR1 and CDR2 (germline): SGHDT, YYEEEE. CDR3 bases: TGTGCCAGCAGCTTGGCCTATGGGGACAGGGGGCAGTATGGCTACACCTTC. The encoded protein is CASSLAYGDRGQYGYTF.

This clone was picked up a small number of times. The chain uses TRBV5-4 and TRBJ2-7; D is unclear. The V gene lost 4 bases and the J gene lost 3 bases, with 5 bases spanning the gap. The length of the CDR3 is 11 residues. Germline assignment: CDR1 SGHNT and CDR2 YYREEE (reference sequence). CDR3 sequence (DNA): TGTGCCAGCAGCACCGGCTACGAGCAGTACTTC. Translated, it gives CASSTGYEQYF.

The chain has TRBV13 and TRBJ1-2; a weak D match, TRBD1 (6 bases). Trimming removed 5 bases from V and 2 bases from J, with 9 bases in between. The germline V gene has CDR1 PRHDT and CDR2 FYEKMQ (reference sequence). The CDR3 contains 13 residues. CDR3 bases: TGTGCCAGCAGCCTCACAGGGAACTATGGCTACACCTTC. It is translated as CASSLTGNYGYTF.

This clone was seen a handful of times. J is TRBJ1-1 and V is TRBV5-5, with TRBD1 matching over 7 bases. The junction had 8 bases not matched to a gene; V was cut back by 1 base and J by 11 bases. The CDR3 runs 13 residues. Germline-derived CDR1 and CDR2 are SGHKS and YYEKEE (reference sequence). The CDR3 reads CASSLFLGQMAFF. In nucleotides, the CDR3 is TGTGCCAGCAGCTTGTTCTTGGGACAGATGGCTTTCTTT.

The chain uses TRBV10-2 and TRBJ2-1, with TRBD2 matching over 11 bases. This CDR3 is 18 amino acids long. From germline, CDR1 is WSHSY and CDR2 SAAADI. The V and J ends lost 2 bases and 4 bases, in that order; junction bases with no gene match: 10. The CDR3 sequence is CASSEARSGTSGYNEQFF. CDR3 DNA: TGCGCCAGCAGTGAGGCCAGGTCCGGGACTAGCGGATACAATGAGCAGTTCTTC.

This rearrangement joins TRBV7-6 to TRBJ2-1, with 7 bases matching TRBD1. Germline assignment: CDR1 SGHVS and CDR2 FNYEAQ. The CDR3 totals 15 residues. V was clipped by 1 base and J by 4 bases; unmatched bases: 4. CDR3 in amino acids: CASSLEPGGYNEQFF. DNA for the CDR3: TGTGCCAGCAGCTTAGAGCCAGGGGGATACAATGAGCAGTTCTTC.

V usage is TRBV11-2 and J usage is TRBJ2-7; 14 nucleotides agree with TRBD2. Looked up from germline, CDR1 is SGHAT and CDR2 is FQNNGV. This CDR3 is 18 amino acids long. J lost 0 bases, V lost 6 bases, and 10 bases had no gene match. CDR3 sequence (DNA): TGTGCCAGCAGGATTATTGGACTAGCGGGGGGCGGCTCCTACGAGCAGTACTTC. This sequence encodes CASRIIGLAGGGSYEQYF. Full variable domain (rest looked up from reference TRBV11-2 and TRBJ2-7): EAGVAQSPRYKIIEKRQSVAFWCNPISGHATLYWYQQILGQGPKLLIQFQNNGVVDDSQLPKDRFSAERLKGVDSTLKIQPAKLEDSAVYLCASRIIGLAGGGSYEQYFGPGTRLTVT.